The 13 T cell receptor beta chains given below trace back to one sample, sequenced in a study of T cell repertoires in ileal Crohn's disease. Assay: immunoSEQ multiplex PCR; the TCRdb copy retains only in-frame clones and omits some. Altogether around 17,000 clones are present, about 66% being singletons, with the ten largest covering approximately 5%. The sequencing sample was made of ileal tissue. Receptors were obtained from an adult with Crohn's disease.

The J gene is TRBJ2-1, the V gene TRBV11-1, with 13 bases identical to TRBD2. CDR1 SGHAT and CDR2 FQDESV come from the germline V gene (reference sequence). After removal of 2 bases from V and 6 bases from J, the junction contained 1 base not matched to a gene. The CDR3 consists of 15 residues. CDR3 nucleotides: TGTGCCAGCAGCTTAACTAGCGGGAGGGTCAATGAGCAGTTCTTC. It is translated as CASSLTSGRVNEQFF.

V gene TRBV14 combines with J gene TRBJ2-4; 14 bases are a match to TRBD2. The CDR3 totals 16 residues. Germline V gene sequence: CDR1 SGHDN, CDR2 FVKESK. V lost 6 bases to trimming and J lost 2 bases; unmatched junction nucleotides: 3. DNA for the CDR3: TGTGCCAGCAGTCGGACTAGCGGGAGGTCCAAAAACATTCAGTACTTC. It yields the protein CASSRTSGRSKNIQYF.

The rearrangement uses TRBV10-1 and TRBJ1-1; TRBD1 agrees at 8 bases. Germline V lookup: CDR1 WNHNN, CDR2 SYGVQD (reference sequence). The CDR3 is made up of 13 amino acids. V dropped 6 bases and J dropped 1; count of bases not matched to a gene: 1. CDR3 region: CASRGQANTEAFF. CDR3 sequence (DNA): TGCGCCAGCAGGGGACAGGCGAACACTGAAGCTTTCTTT.

The chain employs TRBV2 and TRBJ1-2; possible D gene TRBD1, 5 bases. V was trimmed by 4 bases and J by 2 bases, leaving 8 bases between them. This CDR3 has 13 residues. Germline V lookup: CDR1 SNHLY, CDR2 FYNNEI. The CDR3 here is CASSGQQNYGYTF. The CDR3 DNA reads TGTGCCAGCAGTGGACAGCAAAACTATGGCTACACCTTC.

The V call is TRBV15, the J call TRBJ2-7, with 9 nucleotides matching TRBD1. The germline V gene has CDR1 LNHNV and CDR2 YYDKDF (reference sequence). With V trimmed by 3 bases and J by 4 bases, 4 bases remained unmatched. The CDR3 runs 14 residues. Here the CDR3 reads CATSRDRGSYEQYF. The CDR3, as DNA: TGTGCCACCAGCAGGGACAGGGGCTCATACGAGCAGTACTTC.

A single count supports this clone. This CDR3 is CASSLRHDTEAFF. CDR3 in DNA: TGCGCCAGCAGCCTGAGACATGACACTGAAGCTTTCTTT. The chain recombines TRBV5-1 with TRBJ1-1, with D hard to call. The V end lost 4 bases, the J end lost 3 bases, and 10 bases lay between the germline ends. This CDR3 is built from 13 residues. From germline, CDR1 is SGHRS and CDR2 YFSETQ.

CDR3 protein: CASRGSSGTEAFF. DNA of the CDR3: TGTGCCAGCAGGGGCAGTAGTGGCACTGAAGCTTTCTTT. V gene TRBV5-6 combines with J gene TRBJ1-1; D is uncertain. Germline V CDR1 and CDR2: SGHDT, YYEEEE. Trimming took off 5 bases at V and 4 bases at J, with 12 bases between the two ends. There are 13 residues in the CDR3.

The DNA for the CDR3 is TGTGCCAGCAGTGCTAGCACTACTAGCACAGATACGCAGTATTTT. This sequence encodes CASSASTTSTDTQYF. V is TRBV2 and J is TRBJ2-3, with D perhaps matching TRBD2 (5 bases). Trimming stripped 4 bases from V and 0 bases from J, with 11 bases between. The CDR3 runs to 15 residues. Looked up from germline, CDR1 is SNHLY and CDR2 is FYNNEI.

The J gene is TRBJ1-1, the V gene TRBV11-2, with D possibly being TRBD1 (6 bases). The V end lost 3 bases, the J end lost 10 bases, and 15 bases lay between the germline ends. The V gene's germline CDR1 is SGHAT and CDR2 FQNNGV. This CDR3 region has 13 residues. This CDR3 is CASSFGQKPAAFF. The DNA for the CDR3 is TGTGCCAGCAGCTTTGGACAGAAGCCAGCAGCTTTCTTT.

On this clone itself: At one end the junction does not follow the germline gene, possibly because of a read error. CDR3 sequence: CSAEAGGDTQYF. CDR3 coding DNA: TGCAGCGCTGAAGCAGGTGGGGATACGCAGTATTTT. The J gene is TRBJ2-3, the V gene TRBV29-1; D gene ambiguous. From germline, CDR1 is SQVTM and CDR2 ANQGSEA. This CDR3 has 12 residues.

A few counts support this clone. The V and J genes are TRBV6-1 and TRBJ1-1, with D perhaps matching TRBD1 (5 bases). V was clipped by 0 bases and J by 1 base, with 9 bases between them. The germline V gene encodes CDR1 MNHNS and CDR2 SASEGT. The CDR3 loop spans 15 amino acids. The CDR3: CASSEAMGGNTEAFF. The CDR3 DNA sequence: TGTGCCAGCAGTGAAGCTATGGGGGGGAACACTGAAGCTTTCTTT.

The rearrangement uses TRBV11-3 and TRBJ2-3; tentative D call: TRBD2 (7 bases). The germline CDR1 and CDR2 sequences are SGHNT and YENEEA. V was shortened by 5 bases and J by 1 base, with 13 bases between the two germline ends. The CDR3 consists of 15 residues. Here the CDR3 DNA reads TGTGCCAGCAGCAGGCGGGGGCCGGGCACAGATACGCAGTATTTT. Amino acids: CASSRRGPGTDTQYF.

The chain recombines TRBV14 with TRBJ2-6; no clear D. V was clipped by 1 base and J by 4 bases, with 2 bases between them. Germline V CDR1 and CDR2: SGHDN, FVKESK. There are 13 residues in the CDR3. Written as DNA, the CDR3 is TGTGCCAGCAGCCAAGCGGGGGCCAACGTCCTGACTTTC. Translated: CASSQAGANVLTF.